This T cell receptor (beta chain) was observed in a study of Graves' ophthalmopathy and Graves' hyperthyroidism. General study findings and limits: It was with approximately 69% sensitivity and about 73% specificity that the model predicted ophthalmopathy progression. Blood repertoires reportedly contained most expanded thyroid clonotypes above 0.001 frequency. Using a 13-signature model, the authors split ophthalmopathy from stable hyperthyroidism, with around 85% sensitivity and approximately 78% specificity.

Details on this clonotype: Its antigen is not identified.

Ages of hyperthyroidism patients ran from 18 to 65, and their diagnoses were new, under 2 months' duration. The ends were cut back, 6 bases at V and 5 bases at J, with 7 bases in the middle. Germline V gene lookup returns CDR1 ENHRY and CDR2 SYGVKD. The CDR3 has 11 amino acids. The sequenced template was RNA, covering the TCR beta CDR3 region. Second-round multiplex PCR came after a first-round RT-PCR that employed HTBI primers. TCRdb reprocessed the multiplex PCR reads with MiXCR, giving one entry per CDR3 protein. The table lists about 1.2 million distinct CDR3 sequences, about 40% of them singletons.

This rearrangement joins TRBV10-3 to TRBJ2-5; D not certain. Material: peripheral blood or thyroid tissue (not recorded which). The clonotype comes from an adult man with Graves' hyperthyroidism. DNA for the CDR3: TGTGCCATCAGAGCTCTTGAGACCCAGTACTTC. Protein product: CAIRALETQYF.